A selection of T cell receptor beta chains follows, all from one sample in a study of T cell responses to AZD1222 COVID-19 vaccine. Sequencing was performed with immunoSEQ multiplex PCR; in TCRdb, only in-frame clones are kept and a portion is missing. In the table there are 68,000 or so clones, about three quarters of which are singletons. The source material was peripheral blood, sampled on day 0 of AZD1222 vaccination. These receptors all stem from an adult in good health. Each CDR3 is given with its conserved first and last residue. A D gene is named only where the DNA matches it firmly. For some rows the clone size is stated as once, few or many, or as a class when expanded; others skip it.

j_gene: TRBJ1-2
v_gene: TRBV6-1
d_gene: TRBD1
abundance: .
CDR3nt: TGTGCCAGCAGTGAAGCGCGACAGGGAGCGGATGGCTACACCTTC
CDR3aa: CASSEARQGADGYTF

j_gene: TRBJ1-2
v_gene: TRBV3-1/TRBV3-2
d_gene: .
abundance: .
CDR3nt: TGTGCCAGCAGCCCCTTAAGCCCCCTTGGCTACACCTTC
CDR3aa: CASSPLSPLGYTF

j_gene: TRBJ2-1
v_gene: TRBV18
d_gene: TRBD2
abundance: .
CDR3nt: TGTGCCAGCCCGCCCCGCTTTGTCGGGACTAGCGGATCTTCCAATGAGCAGTTCTTC
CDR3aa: CASPPRFVGTSGSSNEQFF

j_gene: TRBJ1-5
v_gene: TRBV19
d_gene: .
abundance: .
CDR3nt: TGTGCCAGTAGTAATGATCGGGGCAATCAGCCCCAGCATTTT
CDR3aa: CASSNDRGNQPQHF

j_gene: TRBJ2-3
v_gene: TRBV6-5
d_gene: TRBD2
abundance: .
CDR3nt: TGTGCCAGCAGACCTAGCGGGGGTAACACAGATACGCAGTATTTT
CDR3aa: CASRPSGGNTDTQYF

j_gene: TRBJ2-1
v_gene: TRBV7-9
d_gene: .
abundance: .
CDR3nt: TGTGCCAGCCGGGGATCCTACAATGAGCAGTTCTTC
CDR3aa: CASRGSYNEQFF

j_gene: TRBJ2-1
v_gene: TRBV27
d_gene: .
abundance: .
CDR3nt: TGTGCCAGGGTTCAGTTCTGTGGCTCCTACAATGAGCAGTTCTTC
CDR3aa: CARVQFCGSYNEQFF

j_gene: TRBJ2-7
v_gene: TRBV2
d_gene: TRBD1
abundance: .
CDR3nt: TGTGCCAGCAGTCGGACAGGGGGAATAGACGAGCAGTACTTC
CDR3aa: CASSRTGGIDEQYF

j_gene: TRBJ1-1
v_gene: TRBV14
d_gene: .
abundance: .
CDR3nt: TGTGCCAGCAGCCAACGACAGAAGGAGAACACTGAAGCTTTCTTT
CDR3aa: CASSQRQKENTEAFF

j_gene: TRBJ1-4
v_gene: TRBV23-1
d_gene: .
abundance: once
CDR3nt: TGCGCCAGCAGTCGTCGACAGAGTCCTGAAAAACTGTTTTTT
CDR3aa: CASSRRQSPEKLFF

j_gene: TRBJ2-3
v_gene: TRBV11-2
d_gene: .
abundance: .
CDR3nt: TGTGCCAGCAACTCCCTGGCGGGATCAGGCACAGATACGCAGTATTTT
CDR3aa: CASNSLAGSGTDTQYF

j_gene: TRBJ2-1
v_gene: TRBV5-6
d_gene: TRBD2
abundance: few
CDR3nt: TGTGCCAGCAGCCAGCGGGGGGGAAGGAATGAGCAGTTCTTC
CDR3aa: CASSQRGGRNEQFF

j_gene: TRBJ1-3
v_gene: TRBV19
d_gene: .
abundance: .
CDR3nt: TGTGCCACCGGGGGTGCGGGCTCTGGAAACACCATATATTTT
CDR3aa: CATGGAGSGNTIYF

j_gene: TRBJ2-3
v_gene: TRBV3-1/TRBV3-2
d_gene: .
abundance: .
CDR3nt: TGTGCCAGCAGCCTGTACCAGATGGGGACAGATACGCAGTATTTT
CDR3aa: CASSLYQMGTDTQYF

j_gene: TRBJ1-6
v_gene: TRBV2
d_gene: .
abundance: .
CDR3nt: TGTGCCAGCACCAAAGGGGGGGCGAATTCACCCCTCCACTTT
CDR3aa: CASTKGGANSPLHF

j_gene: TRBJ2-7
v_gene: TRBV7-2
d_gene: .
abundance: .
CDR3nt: TGTGCCAGCAGCTTTTACAGGGCCTACGAGCAGTACTTC
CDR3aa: CASSFYRAYEQYF

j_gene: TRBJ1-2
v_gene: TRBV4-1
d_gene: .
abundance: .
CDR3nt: TGCGCCAGCAGCCAAGACCCCAAAGGTCGAGGTGGCTACACCTTC
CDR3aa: CASSQDPKGRGGYTF

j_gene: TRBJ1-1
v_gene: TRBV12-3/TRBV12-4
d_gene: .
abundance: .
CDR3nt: TGTGCCAGCAGTTTAGGGAGGGACACTGAAGCTTTCTTT
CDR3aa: CASSLGRDTEAFF

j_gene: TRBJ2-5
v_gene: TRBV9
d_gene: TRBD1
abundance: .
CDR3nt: TGTGCCAGCAGTTTAGGGGGCGGGTCACAAGAGACCCAGTACTTC
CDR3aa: CASSLGGGSQETQYF

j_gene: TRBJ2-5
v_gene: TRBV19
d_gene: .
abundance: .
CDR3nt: TGTGCCAGTAGTATGGAAGAGACCCAGTACTTC
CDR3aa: CASSMEETQYF

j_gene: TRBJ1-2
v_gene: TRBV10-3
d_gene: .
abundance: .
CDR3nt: TGTGCCATCAGTGCCCCGGCGTCCGGCTACACCTTC
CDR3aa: CAISAPASGYTF

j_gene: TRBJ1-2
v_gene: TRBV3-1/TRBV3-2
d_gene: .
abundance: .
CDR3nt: TGTGCCAGCAGCCAAGATAGATTTCGGGGAAGGAACTATGGCTACACCTTC
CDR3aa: CASSQDRFRGRNYGYTF

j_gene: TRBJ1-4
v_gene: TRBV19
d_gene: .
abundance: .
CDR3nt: TGTGCCAGTAGTTCGCAGCCTGCAACTAATGAAAAACTGTTTTTT
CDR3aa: CASSSQPATNEKLFF

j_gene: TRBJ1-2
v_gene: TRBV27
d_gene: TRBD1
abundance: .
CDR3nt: TGTGCCAGCAGTTTACAACAGGGGTATGGCTACACCTTC
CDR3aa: CASSLQQGYGYTF

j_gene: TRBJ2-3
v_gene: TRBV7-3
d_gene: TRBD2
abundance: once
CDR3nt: TGTGCCAGCAGCTTAAGTAGGGCTAGCGGGGCGTCTAGCACAGATACGCAGTATTTT
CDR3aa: CASSLSRASGASSTDTQYF

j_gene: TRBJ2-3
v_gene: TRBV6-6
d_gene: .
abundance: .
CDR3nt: TGTGCCAGCAGTATCCCGGGTCCCGGAGGGACAGATACGCAGTATTTT
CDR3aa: CASSIPGPGGTDTQYF

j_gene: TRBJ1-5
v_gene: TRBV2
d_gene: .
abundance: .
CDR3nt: TGTGCCAGCAGCCCTGGCCAGGGGAGATTGCAGCCCCAGCATTTT
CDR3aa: CASSPGQGRLQPQHF

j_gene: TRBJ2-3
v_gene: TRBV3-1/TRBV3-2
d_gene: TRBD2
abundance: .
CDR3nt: TGTGCCAGCAGCCTTGGACTAGCATCGGATACGCAGTATTTT
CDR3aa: CASSLGLASDTQYF

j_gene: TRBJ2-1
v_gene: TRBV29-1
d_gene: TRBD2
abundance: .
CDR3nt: TGCAGCGTTGAGTCGGCGGGGGACTCCTACAATGAGCAGTTCTTC
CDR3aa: CSVESAGDSYNEQFF

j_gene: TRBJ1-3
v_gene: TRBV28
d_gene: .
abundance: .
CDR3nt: TGTGCCAGCAGTCTTGGGACCTCTGGAAACACCATATATTTT
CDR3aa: CASSLGTSGNTIYF

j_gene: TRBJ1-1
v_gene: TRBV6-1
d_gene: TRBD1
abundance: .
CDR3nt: TGTGCCAGCAGTGAACTCCTGGGACAGATGAACACTGAAGCTTTCTTT
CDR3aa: CASSELLGQMNTEAFF

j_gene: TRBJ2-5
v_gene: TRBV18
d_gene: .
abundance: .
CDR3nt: TGTGCCAGCTCACCACTTCCCCAAGAGACCCAGTACTTC
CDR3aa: CASSPLPQETQYF

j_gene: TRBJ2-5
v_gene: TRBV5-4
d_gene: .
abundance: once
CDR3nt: TGTGCCAGCAGCTTGCAGTTGCAAGAGACCCAGTACTTC
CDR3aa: CASSLQLQETQYF

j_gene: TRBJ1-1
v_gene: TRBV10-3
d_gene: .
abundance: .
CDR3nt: TGTGCCATCAGTGAGTCGGCTCTACCTAACACTGAAGCTTTCTTT
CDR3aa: CAISESALPNTEAFF

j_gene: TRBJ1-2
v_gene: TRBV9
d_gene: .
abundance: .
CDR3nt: TGTGCCAGCAGCCGAGGCCCTAATAATAACTATGGCTACACCTTC
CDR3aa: CASSRGPNNNYGYTF

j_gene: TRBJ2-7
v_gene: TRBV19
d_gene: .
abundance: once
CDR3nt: TGTGCCAGTACTCCCCGTATTTTCGGGGAGGTCAACGAGCAGTACTTC
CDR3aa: CASTPRIFGEVNEQYF

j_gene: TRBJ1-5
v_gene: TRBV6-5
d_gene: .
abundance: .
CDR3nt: TGTGCCAGCACTACAAATAGCAATCAGCCCCAGCATTTT
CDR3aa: CASTTNSNQPQHF

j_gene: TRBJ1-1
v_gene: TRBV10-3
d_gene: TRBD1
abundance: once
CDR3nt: TGTGCCATCAGTGAGTCGGGACAGGGGAACACTGAAGCTTTCTTT
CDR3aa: CAISESGQGNTEAFF

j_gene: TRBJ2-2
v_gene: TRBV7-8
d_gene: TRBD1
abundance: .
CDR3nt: TGTGCCAGCTCGAGGGGGCAGGGAACCGGGGAGCTGTTTTTT
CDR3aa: CASSRGQGTGELFF

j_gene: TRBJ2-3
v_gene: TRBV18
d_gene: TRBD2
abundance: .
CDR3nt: TGTGCCAGCTCATCCTTCTCGACTAGCGGGGGGGGTAGCACAGATACGCAGTATTTT
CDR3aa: CASSSFSTSGGGSTDTQYF

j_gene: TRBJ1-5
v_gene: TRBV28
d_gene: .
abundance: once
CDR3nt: TGTGCCAGCAGCTCGAACAATCAGCCCCAGCATTTT
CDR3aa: CASSSNNQPQHF

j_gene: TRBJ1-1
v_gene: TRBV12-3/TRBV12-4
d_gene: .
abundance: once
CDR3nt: TGTGCCAGCAGTTTAGCCGAAGGGACTGAAGCTTTCTTT
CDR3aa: CASSLAEGTEAFF

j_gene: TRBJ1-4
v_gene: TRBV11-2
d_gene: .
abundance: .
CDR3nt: TGTGCCAGCAGTTACGTGTCGGGCGAAAAACTGTTTTTT
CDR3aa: CASSYVSGEKLFF

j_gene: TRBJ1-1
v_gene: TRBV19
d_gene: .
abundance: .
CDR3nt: TGTGCCAGTTTACTACGGGCAGGGTCTTTTGAAGCTTTCTTT
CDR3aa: CASLLRAGSFEAFF

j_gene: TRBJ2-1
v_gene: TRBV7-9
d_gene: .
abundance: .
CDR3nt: TGTGCCAGCAGCTTAGACAATGAGCAGTTCTTC
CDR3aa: CASSLDNEQFF

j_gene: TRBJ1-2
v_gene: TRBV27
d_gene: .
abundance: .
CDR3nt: TGTGCCAGCAGTTTAGTGGGCGATTATGGCTACACCTTC
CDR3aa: CASSLVGDYGYTF

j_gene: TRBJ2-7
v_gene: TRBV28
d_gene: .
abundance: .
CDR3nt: TGTGCCAGCAGTTTATCTTGGGGGGCGTCGAGCTCCTACGAGCAGTACTTC
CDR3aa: CASSLSWGASSSYEQYF

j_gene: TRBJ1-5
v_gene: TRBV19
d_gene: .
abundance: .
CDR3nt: TGTGCCAGTAGTAACATTAATCAGCCCCAGCATTTT
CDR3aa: CASSNINQPQHF

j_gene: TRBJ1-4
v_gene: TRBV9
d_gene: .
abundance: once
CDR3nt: TGTGCCAGCAGCGCCCATAGCCCTGCAACTAATGAAAAACTGTTTTTT
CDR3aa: CASSAHSPATNEKLFF

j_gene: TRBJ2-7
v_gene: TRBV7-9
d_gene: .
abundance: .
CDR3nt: TGTGCCAGCAGTCACCCGGAGTCACAGGCGCAGTACTTC
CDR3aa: CASSHPESQAQYF

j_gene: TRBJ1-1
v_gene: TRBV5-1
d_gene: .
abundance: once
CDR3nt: TGCGCCAGCAGCGACCGGATTAAAGGGCCAACTACCTTCGGGAACACTGAAGCTTTCTTT
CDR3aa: CASSDRIKGPTTFGNTEAFF

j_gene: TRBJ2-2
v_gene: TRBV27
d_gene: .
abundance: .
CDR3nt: TGTGCCAGCAGTTTATTCCCCCCTAACACCGGGGAGCTGTTTTTT
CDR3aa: CASSLFPPNTGELFF

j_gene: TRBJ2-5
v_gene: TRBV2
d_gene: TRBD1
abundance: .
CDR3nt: TGTGCCAGCAGCGGCCTGGACAGGGGCGAAGAGACCCAGTACTTC
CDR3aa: CASSGLDRGEETQYF

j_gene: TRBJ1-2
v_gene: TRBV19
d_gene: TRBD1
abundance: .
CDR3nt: TGTGCCAGTAGTATGGGACAGGGGGACAACTATGGCTACACCTTC
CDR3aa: CASSMGQGDNYGYTF

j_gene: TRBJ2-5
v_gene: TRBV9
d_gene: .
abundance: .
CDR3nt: TGTGCCAGCAGCGTAGAGGAACGGGGCAGCCAAGAGACCCAGTACTTC
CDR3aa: CASSVEERGSQETQYF

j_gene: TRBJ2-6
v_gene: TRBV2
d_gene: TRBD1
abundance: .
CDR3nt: TGTGCCAGCAACTCCTGGGGACAGCTTCGCTCTGGGGCCAACGTCCTGACTTTC
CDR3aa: CASNSWGQLRSGANVLTF

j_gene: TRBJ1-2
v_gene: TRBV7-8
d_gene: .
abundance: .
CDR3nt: TGTGCCAGCAGCAAGAACTTCCGCACTCCCTATGGCTACACCTTC
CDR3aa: CASSKNFRTPYGYTF

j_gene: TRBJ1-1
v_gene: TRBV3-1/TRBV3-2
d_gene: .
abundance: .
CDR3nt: TGTGCCAGCAGCCAAGTTATTTCGAACACTGAAGCTTTCTTT
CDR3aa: CASSQVISNTEAFF

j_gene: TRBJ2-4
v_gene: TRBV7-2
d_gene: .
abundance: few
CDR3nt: TGTGCCAGCAGCGCGAGACAGGCTTCCTCCAAAAACATTCAGTACTTC
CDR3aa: CASSARQASSKNIQYF

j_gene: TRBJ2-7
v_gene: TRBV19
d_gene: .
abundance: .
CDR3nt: TGTGCCAGTAGTATAGGGGGACTGGCCTCCTACGAGCAGTACTTC
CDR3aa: CASSIGGLASYEQYF